Presented here are 2 T cell receptor beta chains from one specimen sequenced in a study of T cells in Graves' hyperthyroidism and ophthalmopathy. Researchers took RNA transcripts and amplified the TCR beta CDR3 regions from them. HTBI primers were employed in a first-round RT-PCR of the TCR CDR3. TCRdb itself ran the multiplex PCR reads through MiXCR, one entry per CDR3 protein. Counted here are about 640,000 distinct CDR3 sequences, under 25% occurring once; the ten biggest clones make up more than 30%. Source material: blood. These receptors were collected from a man between 25 and 39 years old with Graves' ophthalmopathy.

This clonotype has more than one count but fewer than ten. J is TRBJ2-2 and V is TRBV5-1, with TRBD2 matching 8 bases. V lost 4 bases, J lost 2 bases, and 7 bases stayed unmatched. This CDR3 is 16 amino acids long. Germline V gene data show CDR1 as SGHRS and CDR2 as YFSETQ. The DNA of the CDR3 is TGCGCCAGCAGCGGCGGGCTAGCGGGTAACACCGGGGAGCTGTTTTTT. Protein product: CASSGGLAGNTGELFF. Based on the CDR3 plus reference TRBV5-1 and TRBJ2-2, the full variable domain is KAGVTQTPRYLIKTRGQQVTLSCSPISGHRSVSWYQQTPGQGLQFLFEYFSETQRNKGNFPGRFSGRQFSNSRSEMNVSTLELGDSALYLCASSGGLAGNTGELFFGEGSRLTVL.

J is TRBJ2-1 and V is TRBV12-3 or TRBV12-4; D gene unclear. CDR3 length equals 15 residues. With 6 bases removed from V and 5 bases from J, the gap between germline ends came to 17 bases. The CDR3 spells CASSPLGSGNNEQFF. CDR3 sequence (DNA): TGTGCCAGCAGCCCGTTAGGTAGTGGGAACAATGAGCAGTTCTTC.